This T cell receptor (beta chain) is drawn from a study of blood T cell repertoires in COVID-19 (dated by TCRdb to 2019 to 2021). Study-wide context: Samples from collaborators originated in the United States, Italy and Spain and spanned both the acute and convalescent phases of COVID-19. The material from the prospective study consisted of cDNA or gDNA derived from T cells, B-cell-depleted T cells, or PBMCs. Subjects who had been exposed to COVID-19, were actively infected with it, or had recovered from it provided the deeply sampled blood TCRbeta repertoires that made up the dataset. The repertoires were made available in a free public database intended to serve as a resource for research on the immune response to SARS-CoV-2. The samples were drawn from the first 160 participants of the ongoing ImmuneRACE study and from more than 1,000 subjects provided by 6 global collaborators. Nearly every sample came with metadata listing a de-identified subject ID, COVID-19 status, age in years and sex. Where available, HLA class I and class II types were taken from metadata supplied by the sample provider and were not determined by assay-based typing.

Based on the germline V gene, the CDR1 and CDR2 sequences are MDHEN and SYDVKM. V lost 6 bases and J lost 2 bases, and the count of bases not matched to a germline gene is 6. CDR3 length: 14 amino acids, cysteine to phenylalanine. The CDR3 DNA has 42 bases and is translated from base 1. This clone appeared a few times. Its antigen remains unidentified. Base quality data are lacking; no much larger clone is found one base away. Collaborating institutions collected whole blood in K2EDTA tubes following their own protocols. Collaborator samples were shipped for TCRbeta analysis as frozen whole blood, isolated PBMCs, or DNA extracted from either sample type. Summary of the overall study and its limitations: The quantity of clinical and demographic metadata differed by source and by participant and was supplied without curation.

The immunoSEQ Assay, a bias-controlled multiplex PCR, was used to amplify TCRbeta CDR3 regions from genomic DNA. The study's own analysis went as follows. The number of nucleated cells in each sample was estimated by amplification of reference gene primers within the assay. Sequence reads were collapsed and filtered to measure the absolute abundance of every unique TCRbeta CDR3 rearrangement. For each sample, productive Simpson clonality was calculated as the square root of Simpson's diversity index over productive rearrangements. Drawn from immuneACCESS, this table holds only the in-frame rearrangements with V and J called that TCRdb kept. Clones are partly lost; checked studies trace under half to an unresolved V gene and leave the rest unexplained. That table supplies the V and J calls and clone size; D and trimming were determined from the DNA. A total of around 99,000 clones appear in this sample, around nine tenths of them only once. The ten largest clonotypes hold about 5% of the sample.

The sample was peripheral blood. The chain was built from TRBV28 and TRBJ1-2, with 7 bases matching TRBD1. The sequence derives from a man aged 50 to 60 with acute or convalescent COVID-19. This receptor carries the CDR3 CASRSTGWNYGYTF. The nucleotides read TGTGCCAGCAGGTCGACAGGGTGGAACTATGGCTACACCTTC.